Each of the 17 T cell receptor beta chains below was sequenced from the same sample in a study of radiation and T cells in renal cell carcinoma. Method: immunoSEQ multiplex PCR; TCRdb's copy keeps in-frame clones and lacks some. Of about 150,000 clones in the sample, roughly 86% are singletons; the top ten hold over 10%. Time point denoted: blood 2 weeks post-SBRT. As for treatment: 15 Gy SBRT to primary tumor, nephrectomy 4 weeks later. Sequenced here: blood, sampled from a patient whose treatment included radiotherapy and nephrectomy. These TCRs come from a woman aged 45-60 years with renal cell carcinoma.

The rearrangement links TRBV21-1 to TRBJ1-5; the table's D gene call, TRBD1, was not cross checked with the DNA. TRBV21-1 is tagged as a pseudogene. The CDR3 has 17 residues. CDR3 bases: TGTGCCAGCAGCAAAGGGGGGACAGACTATAGCAATCAGCCCCAGCATTTT. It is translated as CASSKGGTDYSNQPQHF.

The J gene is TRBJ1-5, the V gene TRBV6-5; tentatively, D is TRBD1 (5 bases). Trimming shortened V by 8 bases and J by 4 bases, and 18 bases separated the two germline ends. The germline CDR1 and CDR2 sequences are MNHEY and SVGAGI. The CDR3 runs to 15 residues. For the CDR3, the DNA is TGTGCCAGCGGAGGGGAACATGGGGCGAATCAGCCCCAGCATTTT. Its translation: CASGGEHGANQPQHF.

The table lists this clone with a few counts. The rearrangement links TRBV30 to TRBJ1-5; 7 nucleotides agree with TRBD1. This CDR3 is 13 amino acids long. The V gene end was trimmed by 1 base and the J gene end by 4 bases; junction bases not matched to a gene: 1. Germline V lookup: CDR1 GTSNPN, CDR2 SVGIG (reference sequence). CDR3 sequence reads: CAWSGQGNQPQHF. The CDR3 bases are TGTGCCTGGAGTGGACAGGGAAATCAGCCCCAGCATTTT.

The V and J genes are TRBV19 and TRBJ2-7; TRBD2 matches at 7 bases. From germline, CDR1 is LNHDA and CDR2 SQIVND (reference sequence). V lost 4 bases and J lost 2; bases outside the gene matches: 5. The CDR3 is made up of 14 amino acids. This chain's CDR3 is CASSTASGPYEQYF. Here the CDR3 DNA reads TGTGCCAGTAGTACGGCTAGCGGTCCCTACGAGCAGTACTTC.

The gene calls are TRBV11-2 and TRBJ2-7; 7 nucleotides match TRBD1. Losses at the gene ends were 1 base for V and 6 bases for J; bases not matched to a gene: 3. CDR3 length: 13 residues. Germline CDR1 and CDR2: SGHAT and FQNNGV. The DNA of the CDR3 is TGTGCCAGCAGCTTAGGACAGGGTGGCGAGCAGTACTTC. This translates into CASSLGQGGEQYF.

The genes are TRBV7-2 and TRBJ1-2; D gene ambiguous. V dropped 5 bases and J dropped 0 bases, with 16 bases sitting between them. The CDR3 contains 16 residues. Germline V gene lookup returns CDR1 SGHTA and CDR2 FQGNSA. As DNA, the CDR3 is TGTGCCAGCAGCGCCCTTCTAGGAACAGCTAACTATGGCTACACCTTC. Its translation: CASSALLGTANYGYTF.

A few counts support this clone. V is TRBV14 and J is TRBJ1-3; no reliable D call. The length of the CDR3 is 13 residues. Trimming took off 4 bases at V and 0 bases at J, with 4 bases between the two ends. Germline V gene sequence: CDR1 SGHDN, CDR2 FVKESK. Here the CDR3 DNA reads TGTGCCAGCAGCCCCGGCTCTGGAAACACCATATATTTT. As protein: CASSPGSGNTIYF.

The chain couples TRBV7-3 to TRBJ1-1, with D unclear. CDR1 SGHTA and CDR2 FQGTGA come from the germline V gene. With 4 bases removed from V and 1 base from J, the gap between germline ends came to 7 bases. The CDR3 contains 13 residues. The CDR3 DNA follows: TGTGCCAGCAGCTCCGACGGGAACACTGAAGCTTTCTTT. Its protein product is CASSSDGNTEAFF.

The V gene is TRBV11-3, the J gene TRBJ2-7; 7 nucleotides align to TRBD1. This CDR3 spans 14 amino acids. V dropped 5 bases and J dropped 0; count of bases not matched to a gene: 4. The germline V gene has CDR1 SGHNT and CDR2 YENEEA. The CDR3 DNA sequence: TGTGCCAGCAGCCCGGGACAGACCTCCTACGAGCAGTACTTC. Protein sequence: CASSPGQTSYEQYF.

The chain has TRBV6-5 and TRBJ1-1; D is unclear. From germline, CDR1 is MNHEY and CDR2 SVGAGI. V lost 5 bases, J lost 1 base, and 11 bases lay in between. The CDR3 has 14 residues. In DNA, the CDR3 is TGTGCCAGCAGTGAAAACACCGGGAACACTGAAGCTTTCTTT. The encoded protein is CASSENTGNTEAFF.

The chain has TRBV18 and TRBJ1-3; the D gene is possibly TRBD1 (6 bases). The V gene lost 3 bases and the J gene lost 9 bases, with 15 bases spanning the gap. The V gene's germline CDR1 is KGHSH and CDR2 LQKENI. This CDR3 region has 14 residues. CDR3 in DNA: TGTGCCAGCTCACCGGGGCAGGGGCGCGGCACCATATATTTT. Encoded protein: CASSPGQGRGTIYF.

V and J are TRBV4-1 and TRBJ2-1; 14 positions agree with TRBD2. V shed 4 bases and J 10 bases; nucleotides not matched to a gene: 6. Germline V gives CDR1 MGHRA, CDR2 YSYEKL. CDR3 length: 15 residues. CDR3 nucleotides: TGCGCCAGCAGCCGAGGACTAGCGGGGGGAGGGGAGCAGTTCTTC. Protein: CASSRGLAGGGEQFF.

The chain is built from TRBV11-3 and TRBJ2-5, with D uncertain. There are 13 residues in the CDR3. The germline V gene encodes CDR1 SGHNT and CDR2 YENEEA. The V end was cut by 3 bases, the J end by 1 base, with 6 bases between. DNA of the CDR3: TGTGCCAGCAGCTTGGAATCCCAAGAGACCCAGTACTTC. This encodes CASSLESQETQYF.

The CDR3 is CSARTEYEQYF. In nucleotides, the CDR3 is TGCAGCGCCAGGACCGAGTACGAGCAGTACTTC. V and J are TRBV29-1 and TRBJ2-7; D ambiguous. CDR1 is SQVTM, CDR2 ANQGSEA, per germline. The CDR3 is 11 residues long. V lost 7 bases and J 4 bases, leaving 11 bases between the germline ends.

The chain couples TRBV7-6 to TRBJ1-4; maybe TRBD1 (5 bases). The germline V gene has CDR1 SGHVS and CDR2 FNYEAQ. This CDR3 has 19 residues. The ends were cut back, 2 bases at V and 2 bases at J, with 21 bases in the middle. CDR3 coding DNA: TGTGCCAGCAGCTTATTCCCTATTGGAGGGGCCCCGACTAATGAAAAACTGTTTTTT. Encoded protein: CASSLFPIGGAPTNEKLFF.

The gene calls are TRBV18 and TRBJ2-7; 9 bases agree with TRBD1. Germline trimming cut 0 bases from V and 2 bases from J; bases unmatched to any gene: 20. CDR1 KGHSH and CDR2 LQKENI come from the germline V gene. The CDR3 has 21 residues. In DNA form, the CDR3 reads TGTGCCAGCTCACCACCTTTTCCGGGACAGGGAAGTTACTGGGACCCCTACGAGCAGTACTTC. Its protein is CASSPPFPGQGSYWDPYEQYF.

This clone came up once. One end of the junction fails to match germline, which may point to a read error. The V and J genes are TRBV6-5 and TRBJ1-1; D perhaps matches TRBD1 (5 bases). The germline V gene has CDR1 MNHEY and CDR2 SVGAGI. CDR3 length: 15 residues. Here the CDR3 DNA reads TGTGCCAGCAGCCGTACCGGGACTCTGAAGACTGAAGCTTTCTTT. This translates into CASSRTGTLKTEAFF.